This T cell receptor beta chain came from a study of human CD4 T cells and Enterobacteriaceae. The study, taken as a whole, reports: Broadly cross-reactive clonotypes: about 60% of the 19 ranked in the top 5%.

There are 14 residues in the CDR3. The V gene's germline CDR1 is KGHSH and CDR2 LQKENI. The V gene lost 8 bases and the J gene lost 8 bases, with 21 bases spanning the gap. The table came from immunoSEQ multiplex PCR; TCRdb's copy has only in-frame clones and leaves some out. The sample comprises about 29,000 clones, about 80% of which are singletons, and 1.7% rests with the top ten. A remark on this clone: What it binds is unknown.

Sorting took every CD4+ cell except CD45RA+CCR7+CD95- naive cells, reaching over 95% purity. Healthy donors' blood was sourced from blood donation centers in Switzerland. Positive selection with CD4 and CD14 microbeads isolated CD4+ T cells and monocytes. CD8+, CD14+, CD16+, CD56+, CD19+ and CD25-bright cells were excluded before sorting. This chain links TRBV18 with TRBJ1-2; tentatively, D is TRBD1 (5 bases). The TCR comes from a human donor in good health. The material sequenced was memory CD4+ T cells from blood. The CDR3 sequence is CASTPSRGPEGYTF. The CDR3 nucleotides read TGTGCCAGCACTCCCTCACGGGGCCCGGAGGGCTACACCTTC.